The 25 T cell receptor beta chains listed next were all sequenced from one sample in a study of T cell clonality in common variable immunodeficiency. Using immunoSEQ multiplex PCR, the repertoire was profiled, and TCRdb retains in-frame clones only, with some absent. The table records roughly 50,000 clones without singletons, the ten largest covering 3% to 4%. Sequencing used peripheral blood mononuclear cells. Receptors originate from a person between 18 and 75 years old in good health.

This clone was detected many times. The sequence runs out 3 residues before the end of the CDR3; the remainder is reconstructed from the germline J gene. The chain joins TRBV12-3 or TRBV12-4 to TRBJ2-5; TRBD2 matches at 8 bases. The CDR3 consists of 15 residues. The J segment lost 5 bases and the V segment lost 2 bases, leaving 7 bases of the junction unmatched. The CDR3 bases that were read are TGTGCCAGCAGTTTACCGGGGGGGGGATCGGAGACC. The encoded protein is CASSLPGGGSET. The whole CDR3 is CASSLPGGGSETQYF.

This clone came up a few times. CDR3 DNA, as far as it was read: TGTGCCAGCAGCCCTTCCGACAGGGACACTGAA. Protein: CASSPSDRDTE. The entire CDR3 reads CASSPSDRDTEAFF. The chain couples TRBV7-9 to TRBJ1-1; TRBD1 agrees at 7 bases. Read coverage stops 3 residues before the CDR3 terminus; the germline J gene supplies the remainder. The length of the CDR3 is 14 residues. Unmatched junction bases numbered 6, after V lost 5 bases and J lost 3 bases. Per the germline V gene, CDR1 is SEHNR and CDR2 is FQNEAQ (reference sequence).

In this sample, this clone turned up many times. The CDR3 end is not reached by the read, which stops 3 residues before it; the germline J gene fills it in. The sample carries other DNA sequences with the same CDR3. The rearrangement uses TRBV30 and TRBJ1-5; 9 positions match TRBD1. There are 14 residues in the CDR3. With V trimmed by 1 base and J by 4 bases, 2 bases remained unmatched. The germline CDR1 and CDR2 sequences are GTSNPN and SVGIG (reference sequence). The CDR3 reads CAWSAGTGNQPQHF. The CDR3 DNA, read in part, is TGTGCCTGGAGTGCCGGGACAGGGAATCAGCCC.

In its sample, this clone was seen many times. The missing CDR3 end, 3 residues past where the read stops, is filled in from the germline J gene. The chain carries TRBV6-2 or TRBV6-3 and TRBJ2-7; tentatively, D is TRBD1 (6 bases). This CDR3 is built from 14 residues. Trimming cost V 4 bases and J 1 base, with 11 bases left between them. Germline loops: CDR1 MNHEY, CDR2 SVGEGT. CDR3 DNA (partial): TGTGCCAGCAGTTGGGGGCGGATTTCCTACGAG. This sequence encodes CASSWGRISYE. The whole CDR3 sequence is CASSWGRISYEQYF.

This clone has ten or more counts. The sequenced fragment ends 3 residues before the CDR3 boundary, so the rest is inferred from the germline J gene. This chain joins TRBV2 and TRBJ2-2, with D possibly being TRBD2 (7 bases). This CDR3 spans 14 amino acids. In germline, CDR1 is SNHLY, CDR2 FYNNEI. Between the trimmed V and J ends, which lost 8 bases and 4 bases, there was a span of 14 bases. The CDR3 spells CASGRDTLTGELFF. The covered CDR3 bases are TGTGCCAGCGGGAGGGACACCCTCACCGGGGAG.

This clone turned up a few times. The sequenced fragment ends 3 residues before the CDR3 boundary, so the rest is inferred from the germline J gene. The chain employs TRBV2 and TRBJ1-2; D is perhaps TRBD1 (5 bases). Germline V gene data show CDR1 as SNHLY and CDR2 as FYNNEI. The CDR3 is made up of 12 amino acids. The CDR3 sequence: CAGGTSGYDYTF. The sequenced CDR3 bases are TGTGCCGGCGGGACTAGCGGCTACGAC. The whole variable domain, filled in from reference TRBV2 and TRBJ1-2, reads EPEVTQTPSHQVTQMGQEVILRCVPISNHLYFYWYRQILGQKVEFLVSFYNNEISEKSEIFDDQFSVERPDGSNFTLKIRSTKLEDSAMYFCAGGTSGYDYTFGSGTRLTVV.

This clone was seen repeatedly, ten times or more. The read halts 3 residues ahead of the CDR3 end, with the missing end drawn from the germline J gene. The chain recombines TRBV7-2 with TRBJ2-1, with D unclear. The CDR3 has 14 amino acids. CDR1 is SGHTA, CDR2 FQGNSA, per germline. The germline V and J ends were trimmed by 3 bases and 3 bases, with 9 bases remaining between them. CDR3 sequence reads: CASSLGAVYNEQFF. CDR3 DNA (partial): TGTGCCAGCAGCTTGGGCGCAGTCTACAATGAG.

This clone was picked up many times. The CDR3 end falls 3 residues outside the read, so it is completed with the germline J gene. The gene calls are TRBV28 and TRBJ2-5, with unresolved D. In germline, CDR1 is MDHEN, CDR2 SYDVKM. CDR3 length: 10 residues. V was pared by 5 bases and J by 5 bases, with 3 bases between. The CDR3: CASSLETQYF. Partial CDR3 DNA: TGTGCCAGCAGTCTGGAGACC.

At least ten counts were recorded for this clone. One end of the junction varies from germline; a read error may be responsible. The read gets to within 3 residues of the CDR3 end, and the germline J gene fills in the rest. The V gene is TRBV4-2, the J gene TRBJ1-1; 8 bases are shared with TRBD1. This CDR3 is built from 14 residues. Per the germline V gene, CDR1 is LGHNA and CDR2 is YNFKEQ. This chain's CDR3 is CASSQQTGDTEAFF. CDR3 bases read: TGCGCCAGCAGCCAACAGACAGGGGACACTGAA.

Many counts were recorded for this clone. The read ends 3 residues shy of where the CDR3 ends; the end is completed using the germline J gene. The rearrangement uses TRBV7-2 and TRBJ2-5; the match to TRBD2 covers 9 bases. This CDR3 comprises 13 residues. CDR1 and CDR2 from the germline V gene are SGHTA and FQGNSA. V gave up 4 bases and J gave up 7 bases; unmatched junction bases: 4. The CDR3 reads CASSSTSGGTQYF. CDR3 DNA, as far as it was read: TGTGCCAGCAGCTCGACTAGCGGTGGGACC.

This clone was recorded many times. One junction end does not reproduce the germline sequence, and a read error may be involved. Read data end 3 residues before the CDR3 end; the end is taken from the germline J gene. The chain carries TRBV4-2 and TRBJ2-3; 7 bases line up with TRBD2. CDR1 is LGHNA and CDR2 is YNFKEQ in the germline V gene. The CDR3 totals 17 residues. The covered CDR3 bases are TGCGCCAGCAGCCGGAGACCTAGCGGTATTTCCCCAGATACG. It is translated as CASSRRPSGISPDT. The entire CDR3 protein reads CASSRRPSGISPDTQYF.

This clone has more than one count but fewer than ten. A much bigger clone sits one base away, suggesting this may be a read error. The missing CDR3 end, 3 residues past where the read stops, is filled in from the germline J gene. V is TRBV5-1 and J is TRBJ2-2; possibly TRBD1 for D (5 bases). Germline V gene lookup returns CDR1 SGHRS and CDR2 YFSETQ. The CDR3 spans 15 residues. The sequenced part of the CDR3 DNA is TGCGCCAGCAGCCCCCAGGGCTCTGGGGCCAACGTG. Its protein is CASSPQGSGANV. The full CDR3 protein reads CASSPQGSGANVLFF.

This clone was counted many times. The DNA ends 3 residues before the CDR3 does, and the rest of the CDR3 is filled in from the germline J gene. V gene TRBV5-5 combines with J gene TRBJ1-2; D may be TRBD1 (5 bases). CDR3 size: 12 residues. V was cut by 5 bases and J by 4 bases, with 9 bases left in between. Germline V CDR1 and CDR2: SGHKS, YYEKEE (reference sequence). The CDR3 bases that were read are TGTGCCAGCAGACAGGACGTCTATGGC. It codes for CASRQDVYG. The entire CDR3 sequence reads CASRQDVYGYTF.

This clone was observed many times. The read terminates 3 residues ahead of where the CDR3 ends, so the germline J gene completes it. The V call is TRBV7-9, the J call TRBJ1-2; TRBD1 might be the D (5 bases). CDR1 SEHNR and CDR2 FQNEAQ come from the germline V gene (reference sequence). The CDR3 spans 13 residues. The DNA read from the CDR3 is TGTGCCAGCAGCCTTGGGACCGCGGGGGGC. Its protein product is CASSLGTAGG. The whole CDR3 reads CASSLGTAGGYTF.

In its sample, this clone was seen many times. The CDR3 extends 3 residues past the end of the read, so its final part is completed from the germline J gene. The rearrangement uses TRBV7-3 and TRBJ2-1, with 8 bases identical to TRBD1. The CDR3 loop spans 16 amino acids. The V segment lost 2 bases and the J segment 4 bases; nucleotides outside the gene matches: 7. The germline gives CDR1 SGHTA, CDR2 FQGTGA. Incomplete CDR3 DNA: TGTGCCAGCAGCTTACAAGGACAGGGCATATACAATGAG. Residues: CASSLQGQGIYNE. The entire CDR3 protein reads CASSLQGQGIYNEQFF.

In this sample, this clone turned up many times. The CDR3 sequence is CASTQGFPYEQYF. The part of the CDR3 DNA that was read is TGCGCCAGTACACAGGGGTTCCCCTACGAG. The chain recombines TRBV5-1 with TRBJ2-7; 7 nucleotides align to TRBD1. The CDR3 is cut off 3 residues early in the read; its end comes from the germline J gene. Germline V gives CDR1 SGHRS, CDR2 YFSETQ. The CDR3 extends over 13 amino acids. The trim removed 8 bases at V and 2 bases at J, leaving 7 bases unmatched.

This clone was recorded at least ten times. The read finishes 3 residues shy of the CDR3 end, and the germline J gene is used to complete it. The rearrangement joins TRBV18 to TRBJ2-5; TRBD2 aligns across 9 bases. From germline, CDR1 is KGHSH and CDR2 LQKENI. The CDR3 is 15 residues long. V was pared by 2 bases and J by 2 bases, with 3 bases of the junction left unmatched. The CDR3 spells CASSPVAGEQETQYF. The sequenced CDR3 bases are TGTGCCAGCTCACCAGTAGCGGGAGAGCAAGAGACC.

This clone was observed at least ten times. The read comes to an end 3 residues before the CDR3 does, leaving the germline J gene to fill in the end. The V and J genes are TRBV18 and TRBJ1-1; 7 bases align to TRBD1. The CDR3 has 18 residues. The V segment lost 3 bases and the J segment 0 bases; nucleotides outside the gene matches: 13. Germline assignment: CDR1 KGHSH and CDR2 LQKENI. The DNA read from the CDR3 is TGTGCCAGCTCACCCGACGACAGGGTGGTCCCTATGAACACTGAA. It translates to CASSPDDRVVPMNTE. The CDR3 in its entirety is CASSPDDRVVPMNTEAFF. The entire variable domain, with the rest obtained from reference TRBV18 and TRBJ1-1, is as follows: NAGVMQNPRHLVRRRGQEARLRCSPMKGHSHVYWYRQLPEEGLKFMVYLQKENIIDESGMPKERFSAEFPKEGPSILRIQQVVRGDSAAYFCASSPDDRVVPMNTEAFFGQGTRLTVV.

This clone has only a few counts. The read comes to an end 3 residues before the CDR3 does, leaving the germline J gene to fill in the end. This chain uses TRBV13 with TRBJ2-3; D is perhaps TRBD1 (6 bases). The CDR3 is 12 amino acids. Per the germline V gene, CDR1 is PRHDT and CDR2 is FYEKMQ (reference sequence). Partial CDR3 DNA: TGTGCCAGCAGCGAATCACAGGGAGCG. Its translation is CASSESQGA. In full, the CDR3 is CASSESQGAQYF.

Ten or more counts support this clone. The CDR3 end is not reached by the read, which stops 3 residues before it; the germline J gene fills it in. The V and J genes are TRBV19 and TRBJ2-2, with a possible D match to TRBD2 (6 bases). The CDR3 is 14 amino acids. Germline CDR1 is LNHDA and CDR2 is SQIVND (reference sequence). V gave up 2 bases and J gave up 8 bases, with 12 bases separating them. The CDR3 region is CASSIRRGEGELFF. The DNA read from the CDR3 is TGTGCCAGTAGTATAAGGCGGGGAGAGGGGGAG.

This clone is medium-sized by share. The CDR3 is cut off 3 residues early in the read; its end comes from the germline J gene. The chain employs TRBV5-1 and TRBJ2-3, with D possibly matching TRBD2 (7 bases). V was clipped by 10 bases and J by 5 bases, with 20 bases between them. The CDR3 loop spans 14 amino acids. Germline V CDR1 and CDR2: SGHRS, YFSETQ. CDR3 region: CASSRGGDRDTQYF. CDR3 DNA, as far as it was read: TGCGCCTCTTCAAGGGGGGGCGATCGAGATACG.

Many counts were recorded for this clone. The read stops 3 residues short of the end of the CDR3; the missing end is completed from the germline J gene. The rearrangement uses TRBV19 and TRBJ1-2, with 7 bases lining up with TRBD1. Losses at the gene ends were 7 bases for V and 4 bases for J; bases not matched to a gene: 9. The CDR3 has 14 residues. CDR1 LNHDA and CDR2 SQIVND come from the germline V gene (reference sequence). The DNA read from the CDR3 is TGTGCCAGTAAAACACAGGGGAGAGGCTATGGC. Amino acids: CASKTQGRGYG. The CDR3 in its entirety is CASKTQGRGYGYTF.

At least ten counts were recorded for this clone. With the read ending 3 residues before the CDR3 end, the germline J gene is used to fill in that end. The rearrangement links TRBV6-2 or TRBV6-3 to TRBJ1-1; D may be TRBD1 (6 bases). CDR1 is MNHEY, CDR2 SVGEGT, per germline. This CDR3 has 14 amino acids. The V gene lost 2 bases and the J gene lost 2 bases, with 9 bases spanning the gap. Here the CDR3 reads CASSYNRENTEAFF. The CDR3 bases that were read are TGTGCCAGCAGTTACAACAGGGAAAACACTGAA.

This clone was counted many times. CDR3 bases read: TGTGCCAGCAGTTCCAATAGCGGGAACCCCTACGAG. Encoded protein: CASSSNSGNPYE. The complete CDR3 protein is CASSSNSGNPYEQYF. The V gene is TRBV12-3 or TRBV12-4, the J gene TRBJ2-7; 8 bases are a match to TRBD2. The DNA ends 3 residues before the CDR3 does, and the rest of the CDR3 is filled in from the germline J gene. The CDR3 is 15 residues long. With 4 bases clipped from V and 2 bases from J, the junction kept 7 bases outside the gene matches.

This clone has at least ten counts. The DNA ends 3 residues before the CDR3 does, and the rest of the CDR3 is filled in from the germline J gene. The rearrangement links TRBV5-6 to TRBJ1-1; D call uncertain. This CDR3 spans 15 amino acids. V lost 2 bases and J 4 bases, leaving 15 bases between the germline ends. CDR1 and CDR2 from the germline V gene are SGHDT and YYEEEE. CDR3 bases read: TGTGCCAGCAGCTTAATCTCGCACAGTTCCACTGAA. Its translation is CASSLISHSSTE. The full CDR3 sequence reads CASSLISHSSTEAFF.